The 20 T cell receptor beta chains below were found in one sample sequenced in a study of T cell responses to AZD1222 COVID-19 vaccine. Only in-frame clones appear in the TCRdb table, and some are missing; sequencing was by immunoSEQ multiplex PCR. Here the sample spans around 150,000 clones, around 87% being singletons. Specimen: peripheral blood, collected 28 days after the second AZD1222 dose. These receptors originate from an adult who received the AZD1222 COVID-19 vaccine.

The chain employs TRBV3-1 (or the pseudogene TRBV3-2) and TRBJ2-7, with TRBD1 matching 7 bases. CDR1 is LGHDT and CDR2 is YNNKEL in the germline V gene (reference sequence). With 4 bases clipped from V and 6 bases from J, the junction kept 12 bases outside the gene matches. This CDR3 has 15 residues. DNA of the CDR3: TGTGCCAGCAGCCTCCCAAGCACCTCAGGGGGCGAGCAGTACTTC. It yields the protein CASSLPSTSGGEQYF.

The chain is built from TRBV4-2 and TRBJ2-1, with TRBD2 identical over 7 bases. The J segment lost 6 bases and the V segment lost 3 bases, leaving 11 bases of the junction unmatched. Germline CDR1 LGHNA, CDR2 YNFKEQ. The CDR3 totals 16 residues. CDR3 residues: CASSQPNGDYVNEQFF. As DNA, the CDR3 is TGTGCCAGCAGCCAGCCAAATGGGGACTATGTCAATGAGCAGTTCTTC.

V and J are TRBV6-1 and TRBJ1-4; D gene uncertain. The CDR3 has 14 residues. Germline V gene data show CDR1 as MNHNS and CDR2 as SASEGT. V was clipped by 0 bases and J by 14 bases, with 16 bases between them. In DNA form, the CDR3 reads TGTGCCAGCAGTGAAGCGAGGGTCAAGGGTGGGCTGTTTTTT. It specifies CASSEARVKGGLFF.

The chain has TRBV5-6 and TRBJ1-1; unclear D gene. The CDR3 covers 15 residues. Germline CDR1 and CDR2: SGHDT and YYEEEE. The V end lost 2 bases, the J end lost 1 base, and 12 bases lay between the germline ends. The CDR3 nucleotides are TGTGCCAGCAGCTTTTATAGAAAAGAGAACACTGAAGCTTTCTTT. This translates into CASSFYRKENTEAFF.

The J gene is TRBJ1-3, the V gene TRBV5-6; a possible D gene is TRBD1 (6 bases). The CDR3 contains 14 residues. Germline CDR1 SGHDT, CDR2 YYEEEE. Trimming took 4 bases from V and 1 from J, leaving 9 bases between them. CDR3 sequence: CASSPDRSGNTIYF. CDR3 bases: TGTGCCAGCAGCCCAGACAGGTCTGGAAACACCATATATTTT. Supplemented by reference TRBV5-6 and TRBJ1-3, the full variable domain reads DAGVTQSPTHLIKTRGQQVTLRCSPKSGHDTVSWYQQALGQGPQFIFQYYEEEERQRGNFPDRFSGHQFPNYSSELNVNALLLGDSALYLCASSPDRSGNTIYFGEGSWLTVV.

The V call is TRBV29-1, the J call TRBJ1-2; the match to TRBD1 covers 10 bases. Germline V gene sequence: CDR1 SQVTM, CDR2 ANQGSEA. Trimming took 4 bases from V and 6 from J; bases not matched to a gene: 8. The CDR3 totals 14 residues. The DNA for the CDR3 is TGCAGCGTTGGAAAGGACAGGGGGTCTAATGGCTACACCTTC. Protein sequence: CSVGKDRGSNGYTF.

The chain recombines TRBV29-1 with TRBJ2-1; tentative D call: TRBD2 (7 bases). V was trimmed by 3 bases and J by 1 base, leaving 10 bases between them. CDR3 length equals 14 residues. Germline V CDR1 and CDR2: SQVTM, ANQGSEA. The CDR3 DNA sequence: TGCAGCGTTGATCGGGGGGCTTCCTACAATGAGCAGTTCTTC. Protein sequence: CSVDRGASYNEQFF.

V usage is TRBV7-9 and J usage is TRBJ2-7, with TRBD1 matching 8 bases. The CDR3 is 17 amino acids. V was pared by 5 bases and J by 2 bases, with 14 bases of the junction left unmatched. Germline V gives CDR1 SEHNR, CDR2 FQNEAQ (reference sequence). In DNA, the CDR3 is TGTGCCAGCAGCCCTGACGGACAGGGAAAAGAGGCCTACGAGCAGTACTTC. Translation gives CASSPDGQGKEAYEQYF.

The chain recombines TRBV7-9 with TRBJ1-1, with TRBD1 as a possible D gene (5 bases). The CDR3 is made up of 16 amino acids. V was trimmed by 4 bases and J by 10 bases, leaving 25 bases between them. CDR1 is SEHNR and CDR2 is FQNEAQ in the germline V gene (reference sequence). CDR3: CASSSSTGGPEGRAFF. The DNA for the CDR3 is TGTGCCAGCAGCTCATCGACCGGAGGTCCCGAGGGACGAGCTTTCTTT.

A single count supports this clone. J is TRBJ2-5 and V is TRBV30; no clear D gene. Germline V CDR1 and CDR2: GTSNPN, SVGIG (reference sequence). V lost 1 base to trimming and J lost 7 bases, with 7 bases between them. The CDR3 length is 11 residues. CDR3 protein: CAWSARGTQYF. The CDR3 DNA reads as TGTGCCTGGAGTGCGAGAGGGACCCAGTACTTC.

The genes are TRBV6-5 and TRBJ2-2, with unresolved D. This CDR3 contains 12 residues. Per germline, CDR1 MNHEY and CDR2 SVGAGI. Trimming shortened V by 8 bases and J by 7 bases, and 11 bases separated the two germline ends. This CDR3 is CASWTGVGELFF. As DNA, the CDR3 is TGTGCCAGCTGGACGGGCGTCGGGGAGCTGTTTTTT.

The rearrangement joins TRBV18 to TRBJ1-1; D not resolved. The CDR3 extends over 13 amino acids. Germline CDR1 and CDR2: KGHSH and LQKENI. V shed 0 bases and J shed 9 bases, with 11 bases lying between them. This chain's CDR3 is CASSPPGLEKAFF. The CDR3 nucleotides are TGTGCCAGCTCACCACCGGGCCTCGAAAAAGCTTTCTTT.

The chain is built from TRBV29-1 and TRBJ2-1; a possible D gene is TRBD2 (5 bases). The CDR3 is made up of 11 amino acids. Trimming stripped 7 bases from V and 7 bases from J, with 11 bases between. Germline CDR1 SQVTM, CDR2 ANQGSEA. The chain's CDR3 is CSGGFRNEQFF. DNA for the CDR3: TGCAGCGGCGGGTTTAGGAATGAGCAGTTCTTC.

The chain carries TRBV6-5 and TRBJ2-4; maybe TRBD1 (5 bases). The CDR3 sequence is 14 residues long. Trimming shortened V by 2 bases and J by 5 bases, and 10 bases separated the two germline ends. Germline CDR1 reads MNHEY; CDR2 reads SVGAGI. Here the CDR3 DNA reads TGTGCCAGCAGTTACAAGGGGAACCAAAACATTCAGTACTTC. Residues: CASSYKGNQNIQYF.

Only one count was recorded for this clone. The V and J genes are TRBV27 and TRBJ1-5; D is uncertain. CDR1 is MNHEY, CDR2 SMNVEV, per germline (reference sequence). The CDR3 spans 17 residues. V lost 2 bases to trimming and J lost 6 bases, with 20 bases between them. As DNA, the CDR3 is TGTGCCAGCAGTTTAGTAGGAGCGGGGAGGTTTCGTCAGCCCCAGCATTTT. Residues: CASSLVGAGRFRQPQHF.

This chain connects TRBV27 to TRBJ1-2; D ambiguous. This CDR3 comprises 15 residues. Germline V lookup: CDR1 MNHEY, CDR2 SMNVEV (reference sequence). Trimming left V 5 bases short and J 0 bases short, with 13 bases between. Here the CDR3 DNA reads TGTGCCAGCAGTGTCGACGGATTTACTAACTATGGCTACACCTTC. This encodes CASSVDGFTNYGYTF.

This clone was observed a single time. V usage is TRBV11-1 and J usage is TRBJ2-5; D perhaps matches TRBD1 (6 bases). Per germline, CDR1 SGHAT and CDR2 FQDESV (reference sequence). Trimming removed 6 bases at V and 5 bases at J, with 13 bases between. CDR3 length: 13 amino acids. CDR3 amino acids: CASSTLGAETQYF. The CDR3, as DNA: TGTGCCAGCAGTACCCTGGGGGCGGAGACCCAGTACTTC.

This clone has more than one count but fewer than ten. The chain carries TRBV11-1 and TRBJ1-2; a weak D match, TRBD1 (6 bases). V dropped 4 bases and J dropped 8 bases, with 17 bases sitting between them. Germline V gene data show CDR1 as SGHAT and CDR2 as FQDESV (reference sequence). The CDR3 has 14 residues. In DNA, the CDR3 is TGTGCCAGCAGCTCTAATGGGCCAGGGGAAGGCTACACCTTC. It is translated as CASSSNGPGEGYTF.

The CDR3 sequence is CASSQEHGFRKPLHF. Here the CDR3 DNA reads TGTGCCAGCAGCCAAGAGCATGGGTTTAGGAAACCCCTCCACTTT. J is TRBJ1-6 and V is TRBV14, with D unresolved. Deletions cut 0 bases from V and 12 bases from J, with 15 bases between. Germline V gene lookup returns CDR1 SGHDN and CDR2 FVKESK. The CDR3 covers 15 residues. Together with reference TRBV14 and TRBJ1-6, the CDR3 gives the full variable domain: EAGVTQFPSHSVIEKGQTVTLRCDPISGHDNLYWYRRVMGKEIKFLLHFVKESKQDESGMPNNRFLAERTGGTYSTLKVQPAELEDSGVYFCASSQEHGFRKPLHFGNGTRLTVT.

This rearrangement joins TRBV27 to TRBJ1-1; 7 bases fit TRBD1. CDR1 MNHEY and CDR2 SMNVEV come from the germline V gene (reference sequence). J lost 1 base, V lost 5 bases, and 10 bases had no gene match. CDR3 length: 16 residues. The CDR3 DNA reads as TGTGCCAGCAGTCACCTACCCGGGACAGAGAACACTGAAGCTTTCTTT. It translates to CASSHLPGTENTEAFF.